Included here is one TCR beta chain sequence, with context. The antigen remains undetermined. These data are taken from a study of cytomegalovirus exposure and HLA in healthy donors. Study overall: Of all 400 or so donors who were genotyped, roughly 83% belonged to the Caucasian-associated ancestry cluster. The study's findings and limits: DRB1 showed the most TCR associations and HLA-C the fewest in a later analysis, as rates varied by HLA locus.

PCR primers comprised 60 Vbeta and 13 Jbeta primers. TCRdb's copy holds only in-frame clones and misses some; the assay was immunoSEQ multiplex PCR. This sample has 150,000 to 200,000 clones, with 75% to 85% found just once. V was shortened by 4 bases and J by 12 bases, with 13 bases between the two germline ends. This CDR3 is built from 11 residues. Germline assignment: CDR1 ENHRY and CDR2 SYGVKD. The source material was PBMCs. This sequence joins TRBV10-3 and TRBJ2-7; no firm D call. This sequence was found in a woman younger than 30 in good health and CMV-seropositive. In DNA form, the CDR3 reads TGTGCCATCAGTGTCGGGTGGTGGAGGTACTTC. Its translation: CAISVGWWRYF.